One sample yielded the 25 T cell receptor beta chains listed below, sequenced in a study of OX40 agonist ivuxolimab in advanced cancers. TCRdb's copy holds only in-frame clones and misses some; the assay was immunoSEQ multiplex PCR. Of about 82,000 clones listed, approximately 85% were seen once; the top ten hold under 3%. The sequencing used CD4+ or CD8+ T cells sorted from blood, collected in a trial of the OX40 agonist ivuxolimab. The source is an adult with an advanced solid tumor such as melanoma, head and neck, liver or kidney cancer.

The chain combines TRBV29-1 with TRBJ1-2, with D possibly TRBD1 on 5 matching bases. The CDR3 extends over 13 amino acids. Trimming cost V 7 bases and J 3 bases, with 15 bases left between them. Germline lookup yields CDR1 SQVTM and CDR2 ANQGSEA. Written as DNA, the CDR3 is TGCAGCGCAGATAAAGAGGGGTACTATGGCTACACCTTC. Its protein product is CSADKEGYYGYTF.

The chain links TRBV5-1 to TRBJ2-2; 9 positions agree with TRBD1. Trimming cost V 4 bases and J 5 bases; bases outside gene matches: 15. The CDR3 has 18 amino acids. The germline gives CDR1 SGHRS, CDR2 YFSETQ. The CDR3, as DNA: TGCGCCAGCAGCATGGCGGTAATCACAGGGGGCGATACCGGGGAGCTGTTTTTT. It codes for CASSMAVITGGDTGELFF.

This clone was seen more than once but under ten times. This sequence joins TRBV2 and TRBJ1-4, with TRBD1 matching over 7 bases. The V gene's germline CDR1 is SNHLY and CDR2 FYNNEI. The V segment lost 6 bases and the J segment 4 bases; nucleotides outside the gene matches: 8. The CDR3 sequence is 15 residues long. This CDR3 reads CASRAPGQYNEKLFF. The CDR3 DNA reads as TGTGCCAGCAGGGCGCCGGGACAGTATAATGAAAAACTGTTTTTT.

This clone was observed a few times. The chain joins TRBV27 to TRBJ1-2; perhaps TRBD1 as D (5 bases). This CDR3 has 16 amino acids. Germline CDR1 MNHEY, CDR2 SMNVEV (reference sequence). Between the trimmed V and J ends, which lost 0 bases and 8 bases, there was a span of 19 bases. CDR3 DNA sequence: TGTGCCAGCAGTTTATCCCTCCCCTCAACCGGGACCGGCTACACCTTC. Its translation: CASSLSLPSTGTGYTF.

The rearrangement uses TRBV29-1 and TRBJ1-1; D remains ambiguous. The germline CDR1 and CDR2 sequences are SQVTM and ANQGSEA. CDR3 length: 15 amino acids. Between the trimmed V and J ends, which lost 6 bases and 3 bases, there was a span of 20 bases. The CDR3 sequence is CSVEVSGPWDTEAFF. Here the CDR3 DNA reads TGCAGCGTCGAGGTTAGCGGGCCCTGGGACACTGAAGCTTTCTTT.

V gene TRBV7-2 combines with J gene TRBJ2-7; 8 nucleotides match TRBD2. This CDR3 comprises 15 residues. Germline-derived CDR1 and CDR2 are SGHTA and FQGNSA. Trimming removed 4 bases from V and 1 base from J; junction bases left unmatched: 6. CDR3 sequence: CASSSRGAVSYEQYF. CDR3 nucleotides: TGTGCCAGCAGCTCGCGGGGGGCCGTATCCTACGAGCAGTACTTC.

This chain connects TRBV7-9 to TRBJ2-4; 8 positions match TRBD2. The CDR3 covers 17 residues. Germline assignment: CDR1 SEHNR and CDR2 FQNEAQ (reference sequence). V shed 11 bases and J 7 bases; nucleotides not matched to a gene: 22. CDR3 in amino acids: CAVDAGGDGRPQNIQYF. The DNA for the CDR3 is TGTGCCGTAGACGCGGGGGGAGACGGCCGCCCCCAGAACATTCAGTACTTC. The whole variable domain, filled in from reference TRBV7-9 and TRBJ2-4, reads DTGVSQNPRHKITKRGQNVTFRCDPISEHNRLYWYRQTLGQGPEFLTYFQNEAQLEKSRLLSDRFSAERPKGSFSTLEIQRTEQGDSAMYLCAVDAGGDGRPQNIQYFGAGTRLSVL.

The chain is built from TRBV19 and TRBJ2-2; 7 nucleotides match TRBD2. The germline CDR1 and CDR2 sequences are LNHDA and SQIVND (reference sequence). The trim removed 6 bases at V and 8 bases at J, leaving 18 bases unmatched. The length of the CDR3 is 17 residues. The CDR3: CASSPQLAPAVRGELFF. The CDR3 DNA sequence: TGTGCCAGTAGCCCCCAACTAGCGCCGGCCGTTAGGGGGGAGCTGTTTTTT.

CDR3 DNA: TGTGCCAGCTGTTTGCGTCGAGACACTGAAGCTTTCTTT. Amino acid sequence: CASCLRRDTEAFF. V gene TRBV10-3 combines with J gene TRBJ1-1, with D unresolved. This CDR3 spans 13 amino acids. CDR1 is ENHRY and CDR2 is SYGVKD in the germline V gene. Trimming shortened V by 10 bases and J by 3 bases, and 15 bases separated the two germline ends.

The chain links TRBV5-1 to TRBJ2-7; D might be TRBD2 (5 bases). CDR1 is SGHRS, CDR2 YFSETQ, per germline. Between the trimmed V and J ends, which lost 0 bases and 6 bases, there was a span of 13 bases. This CDR3 contains 14 residues. The DNA of the CDR3 is TGCGCCAGCAGCTTGGCGGTCGAAGGAGGCGAGCAGTACTTC. Residues: CASSLAVEGGEQYF.

The gene calls are TRBV10-2 and TRBJ2-1; D ambiguous. Trimming removed 2 bases from V and 6 bases from J, with 5 bases in between. Germline CDR1 WSHSY, CDR2 SAAADI. This CDR3 has 12 residues. This CDR3 is CASSEGVNEQFF. The CDR3 coding sequence is TGCGCCAGCAGTGAGGGAGTCAATGAGCAGTTCTTC.

V usage is TRBV15 and J usage is TRBJ1-1, with no clear D. The CDR3 has 16 amino acids. In germline, CDR1 is LNHNV, CDR2 YYDKDF (reference sequence). V was pared by 0 bases and J by 0 bases, with 11 bases between. The CDR3 sequence: CATSRDHGTLNTEAFF. The CDR3, as DNA: TGTGCCACCAGCAGAGATCATGGCACCTTGAACACTGAAGCTTTCTTT.

The chain carries TRBV14 and TRBJ2-7, with D perhaps TRBD2 (7 bases). Germline lookup yields CDR1 SGHDN and CDR2 FVKESK. V lost 4 bases to trimming and J lost 9 bases, with 28 bases between them. The CDR3 covers 17 residues. CDR3 sequence: CASSRKGGGAGLRGQYF. CDR3 sequence (DNA): TGTGCCAGCAGCCGTAAGGGGGGGGGCGCCGGCCTGCGTGGGCAGTACTTC. Together with reference TRBV14 and TRBJ2-7, the CDR3 gives the full variable domain: EAGVTQFPSHSVIEKGQTVTLRCDPISGHDNLYWYRRVMGKEIKFLLHFVKESKQDESGMPNNRFLAERTGGTYSTLKVQPAELEDSGVYFCASSRKGGGAGLRGQYFGPGTRLTVT.

The rearrangement uses TRBV4-1 and TRBJ1-4; D is perhaps TRBD1 (5 bases). The CDR3 consists of 15 residues. Germline lookup yields CDR1 MGHRA and CDR2 YSYEKL. Trimming took off 11 bases at V and 8 bases at J, with 24 bases between the two ends. Here the CDR3 reads CAAETSWGGTEKLFF. CDR3 sequence (DNA): TGCGCCGCCGAAACATCCTGGGGAGGGACCGAAAAACTGTTTTTT.

The chain is built from TRBV4-3 and TRBJ1-1; TRBD1 might be the D (6 bases). CDR1 is LGHNA, CDR2 YSLEER, per germline. This CDR3 is built from 16 residues. V lost 0 bases and J 3 bases, leaving 14 bases between the germline ends. CDR3 residues: CASSQDYPGDYTEAFF. In nucleotides, the CDR3 is TGCGCCAGCAGCCAAGATTACCCAGGGGACTACACTGAAGCTTTCTTT.

The V and J genes are TRBV28 and TRBJ1-2; 8 nucleotides line up with TRBD1. There are 14 residues in the CDR3. Germline loops: CDR1 MDHEN, CDR2 SYDVKM. Trimming at V came to 7 bases and at J to 0 bases, leaving 4 bases not matched to a gene. CDR3 nucleotide sequence: TGTGCCAGCATTTCGGGACAGGCTAACTATGGCTACACCTTC. Its protein is CASISGQANYGYTF.

This clone was seen a handful of times. The rearrangement links TRBV11-3 to TRBJ2-1; 9 bases match TRBD2. The V gene's germline CDR1 is SGHNT and CDR2 YENEEA. CDR3 length: 17 amino acids. The junction had 8 bases not matched to a gene; V was cut back by 5 bases and J by 0 bases. The CDR3 DNA follows: TGTGCCAGCAGCGCCCGCGGCGGGGGGGCCTCCTACAATGAGCAGTTCTTC. It specifies CASSARGGGASYNEQFF.

V is TRBV25-1 and J is TRBJ2-1; D perhaps matches TRBD1 (5 bases). Trimming stripped 7 bases from V and 7 bases from J, with 8 bases between. Germline loops: CDR1 MGHDK, CDR2 SYGVNS. The CDR3 loop spans 11 amino acids. The DNA of the CDR3 is TGTGCCAGCACAGGGTTTAATGAGCAGTTCTTC. It translates to CASTGFNEQFF.

V gene TRBV28 combines with J gene TRBJ1-2, with D hard to call. Trimming stripped 6 bases from V and 9 bases from J, with 17 bases between. The CDR3 consists of 13 residues. Germline V gene sequence: CDR1 MDHEN, CDR2 SYDVKM. This chain's CDR3 is CASSRRSPGRYTF. CDR3 DNA sequence: TGTGCCAGCAGCCGCCGGTCCCCCGGGCGCTACACCTTC.

This clone occurred once. In the same sample, other DNA sequences code for this CDR3. V is TRBV5-1 and J is TRBJ2-7; D is uncertain. CDR1 and CDR2 from the germline V gene are SGHRS and YFSETQ. With 1 base removed from V and 3 bases from J, the gap between germline ends came to 5 bases. The CDR3 length is 12 residues. The CDR3 protein is CASSLTSYEQYF. CDR3 DNA: TGCGCCAGCAGCTTGACAAGCTACGAGCAGTACTTC.

The chain employs TRBV4-1 and TRBJ1-5; tentative D call: TRBD1 (5 bases). CDR1 MGHRA and CDR2 YSYEKL come from the germline V gene. The CDR3 covers 16 residues. V lost 0 bases and J lost 2, with 11 bases in between. The CDR3 sequence: CASSQDGGLGNQPQHF. Written as DNA, the CDR3 is TGCGCCAGCAGCCAAGACGGGGGATTGGGCAATCAGCCCCAGCATTTT.

The chain joins TRBV5-1 to TRBJ1-1, with TRBD1 as a possible D gene (6 bases). Germline V CDR1 and CDR2: SGHRS, YFSETQ. This CDR3 contains 14 residues. Trimming shortened V by 0 bases and J by 3 bases, and 9 bases separated the two germline ends. CDR3 nucleotide sequence: TGCGCCAGCAGCTTGGACAGGGTGGACACTGAAGCTTTCTTT. Translated: CASSLDRVDTEAFF.

This clone was seen a few times. This chain joins TRBV7-9 and TRBJ1-1; the D gene is possibly TRBD1 (5 bases). Germline V CDR1 and CDR2: SEHNR, FQNEAQ (reference sequence). CDR3 size: 15 residues. V was clipped by 4 bases and J by 1 base, with 13 bases between them. DNA for the CDR3: TGTGCCAGCAGCTCCGGGGGGGGATGGAACACTGAAGCTTTCTTT. As protein: CASSSGGGWNTEAFF.

The DNA of the CDR3 is TGTGCCAGCAGCAGGGACTTCCCAGAGACCCAGTACTTC. Its translation is CASSRDFPETQYF. The chain couples TRBV2 to TRBJ2-5, with D possibly being TRBD2 (6 bases). V lost 6 bases, J lost 4 bases, and 12 bases lay in between. The CDR3 consists of 13 residues. Looked up from germline, CDR1 is SNHLY and CDR2 is FYNNEI.

The chain joins TRBV5-1 to TRBJ1-1, with D maybe TRBD1 (5 bases). Germline CDR1 and CDR2: SGHRS and YFSETQ. This CDR3 has 13 amino acids. The V gene lost 3 bases and the J gene lost 4 bases, with 10 bases spanning the gap. The CDR3: CASSSRGVTEAFF. CDR3 nucleotide sequence: TGCGCCAGCAGCTCAAGGGGAGTCACTGAAGCTTTCTTT.